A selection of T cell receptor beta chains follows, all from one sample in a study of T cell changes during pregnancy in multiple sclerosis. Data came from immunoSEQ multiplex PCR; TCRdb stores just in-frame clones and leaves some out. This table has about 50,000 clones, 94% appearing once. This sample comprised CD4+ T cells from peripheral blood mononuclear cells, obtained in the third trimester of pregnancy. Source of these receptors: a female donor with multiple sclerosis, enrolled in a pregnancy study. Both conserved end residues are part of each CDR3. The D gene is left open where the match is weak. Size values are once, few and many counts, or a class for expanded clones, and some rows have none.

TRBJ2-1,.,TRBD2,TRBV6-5,TGTGCCAGCACAGGACTAGCGGGTGAGCAGTTCTTC,CASTGLAGEQFF
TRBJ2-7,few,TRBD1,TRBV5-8,TGTGCCAGCAGCCAGACAGGGATCGCCTACGAGCAGTACTTC,CASSQTGIAYEQYF
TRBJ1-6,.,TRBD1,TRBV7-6,TGTGCCAGCAGCATGGGACAGAGCTCCTATAATTCACCCCTCCACTTT,CASSMGQSSYNSPLHF
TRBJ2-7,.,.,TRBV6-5,TGTGCCAGCAGTTATTCGGGCAGGGGACCCTACGAGCAGTACTTC,CASSYSGRGPYEQYF
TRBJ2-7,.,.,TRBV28,TGTGCCAGCAGTGAGTACTACGAGCAGTACTTC,CASSEYYEQYF
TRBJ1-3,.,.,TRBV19,TGTGCCAGTAGTGCGGGGTTCGGAAACACCATATATTTT,CASSAGFGNTIYF
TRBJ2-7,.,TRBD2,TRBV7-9,TGTGCCAGCAGCTTTCTAGCGGGGACCTACGAGCAGTACTTC,CASSFLAGTYEQYF
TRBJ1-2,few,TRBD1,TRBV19,TGTGCCAGTAGAGCCCTGGGGACAGGGTTCGGCTACACCTTC,CASRALGTGFGYTF
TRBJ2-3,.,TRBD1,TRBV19,TGTGCCAGTAGATCGGGACAGGGGATGGCAGATACGCAGTATTTT,CASRSGQGMADTQYF
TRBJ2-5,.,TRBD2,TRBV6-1,TGTGCCAGCACCGAGAGGCGGGAGGGTCGCGAGACCCAGTACTTC,CASTERREGRETQYF
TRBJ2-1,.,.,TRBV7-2,TGTGCCAGCAGCTTCGGCAACAGAGTACAATGGAATGAGCAGTTCTTC,CASSFGNRVQWNEQFF
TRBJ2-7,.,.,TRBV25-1,TGTGCCAGCAGTGAGATGGGGAGCTCCTACGAGCAGTACTTC,CASSEMGSSYEQYF
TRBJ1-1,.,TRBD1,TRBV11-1,TGTGCCAGCAGCCACCGACAGGGCATGAACACTGAAGCTTTCTTT,CASSHRQGMNTEAFF
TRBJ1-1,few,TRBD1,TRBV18,TGTGCCAGCTCACCCCCGACAGGGATGAACACTGAAGCTTTCTTT,CASSPPTGMNTEAFF
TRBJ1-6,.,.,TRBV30,TGTGCCGCGTTTCCAAACAGGGATTCACCCCTCCACTTT,CAAFPNRDSPLHF
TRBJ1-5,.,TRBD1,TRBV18,TGTGCCAGCTCTCCAGGACAGGGAGGTAAGCCCCAGCATTTT,CASSPGQGGKPQHF
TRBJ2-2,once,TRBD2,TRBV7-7,TGTGCTAGCAGCCCAGGAACTAGCGGGACCGGGGAGCTGTTTTTT,CASSPGTSGTGELFF
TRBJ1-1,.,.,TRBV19,TGTGCCAGTAGTATAGGCCGTGACAGGCCTAACACTGAAGCTTTCTTT,CASSIGRDRPNTEAFF
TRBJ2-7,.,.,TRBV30,TGTGCCTGGAGTGTAAGCGCCTACGAGCAGTACTTC,CAWSVSAYEQYF
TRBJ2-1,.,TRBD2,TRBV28,TGTGCCAGCAGTCCCCCAGTGCCAGCGGGAGCCTACAATGAGCAGTTCTTC,CASSPPVPAGAYNEQFF
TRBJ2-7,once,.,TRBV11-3,TGTGCCAGCAGCTTCGGGAGTCTCCGAGGTGAGCAGTACTTC,CASSFGSLRGEQYF
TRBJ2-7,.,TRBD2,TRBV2,TGTGCCAGCAATCCGGGACTAGCGTATGCTATCTCCTACGAGCAGTACTTC,CASNPGLAYAISYEQYF
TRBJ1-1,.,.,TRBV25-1,TGTGCCAGCACGGGGGAGGTGGCTGAAGCTTTCTTT,CASTGEVAEAFF
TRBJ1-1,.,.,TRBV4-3,TGCGCCAGCAGCCCTCGGGACTTCACTGAAGCTTTCTTT,CASSPRDFTEAFF
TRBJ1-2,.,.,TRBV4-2,TGTGCCAGCAGCCAAGACGAGCAGGAGGCTAACTATGGCTACACCTTC,CASSQDEQEANYGYTF
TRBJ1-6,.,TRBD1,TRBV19,TGTGCCAGTAGTATAGGTCTGGCAGGGGGGAATTCACCCCTCCACTTT,CASSIGLAGGNSPLHF
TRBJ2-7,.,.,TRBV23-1,TGCGCCAAGAGAACATCGGGGAGCTCCTACGAGCAGTACTTC,CAKRTSGSSYEQYF
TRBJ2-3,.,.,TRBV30,TGTGCCTGGAGTGTAGGTCAGGCCAGCACAGATACGCAGTATTTT,CAWSVGQASTDTQYF